These 19 T cell receptor beta chains were all obtained from the same sample, sequenced in a study of regulatory T cells in long-lasting Graves disease (dated by TCRdb to about 2021). The time point label here, explained by the study, means: newly diagnosed GD, antithyroid drugs for less than 3 months. For both TCR sequencing and RNA sequencing, RNA was extracted from PBMCs using TRIzol. The library relied on multiplex PCR. The instrument was an Illumina HiSeq 4000. To build TCR beta libraries, CDR3 regions were amplified by Arm-PCR using iRepertoire HTBI primers. TCRdb passed the public sequencing reads through fastp at Q25 and MiXCR, retaining productive beta sequences. Rows are unified per CDR3 protein, each entry keeping the most common DNA and genes. The table for this sample lists approximately 440,000 distinct CDR3 sequences; roughly 15% of them were counted only once. Jointly, the top ten make up 9% to 15% of the sample.

The same sample was also used in a study of T cells in Graves' hyperthyroidism and ophthalmopathy.

The sequenced sample was peripheral blood mononuclear cells (PBMCs), obtained at new diagnosis, from a patient treated with antithyroid drugs. The receptor set was obtained from a man in his forties with Graves disease. Donor details come from another sample of the same person, matched by shared clones.

In its sample, this clonotype was seen many times. This chain links TRBV28 with TRBJ2-3, with no clear D. The CDR3 sequence is 14 residues long. From germline, CDR1 is MDHEN and CDR2 SYDVKM. The V and J ends lost 7 bases and 6 bases respectively, with 17 bases between them. The CDR3 loop is CASKRRASFDTQYF. The CDR3 DNA is TGTGCCAGCAAAAGACGCGCTAGTTTCGATACGCAGTATTTT.

This clonotype was picked up a small number of times. The J gene is TRBJ2-5, the V gene TRBV20-1; weak D call: TRBD1 (7 bases). The CDR3 spans 15 residues. Trimming cost V 4 bases and J 4 bases, with 19 bases left between them. Per the germline V gene, CDR1 is DFQATT and CDR2 is SNEGSKA (reference sequence). Here the CDR3 DNA reads TGCAGTGCTACATTTCAGGGGGGACCGCGAGAGACCCAGTACTTC. Amino acids: CSATFQGGPRETQYF.

This clonotype was seen many times. The V gene is TRBV5-1, the J gene TRBJ2-7; 10 bases fit TRBD2. CDR1 SGHRS and CDR2 YFSETQ come from the germline V gene. The trim removed 5 bases at V and 6 bases at J, leaving 5 bases unmatched. CDR3 length: 13 amino acids. The CDR3 loop reads CASRSLAGSEQYF. CDR3 nucleotides: TGCGCCAGCAGATCACTAGCGGGAAGCGAGCAGTACTTC.

This clonotype showed up many times. An end of the junction differs from the germline gene, which may be a read error. This chain uses TRBV5-1 with TRBJ1-1; 9 nucleotides match TRBD1. The CDR3 covers 14 residues. Germline V gives CDR1 SGHRS, CDR2 YFSETQ. The CDR3 region is CASSLGQGSTEAFF. The CDR3 DNA reads as TGTGCCAGCAGCTTGGGACAGGGAAGCACTGAAGCTTTCTTT.

This clonotype was counted between two and nine times. The V and J genes are TRBV4-1 and TRBJ2-7, with D tentatively TRBD1 or TRBD2 (5 bases each). This CDR3 comprises 14 residues. Germline V lookup: CDR1 MGHRA, CDR2 YSYEKL. V lost 8 bases and J lost 6, with 20 bases in between. CDR3 residues: CASGVSGTSSEQYF. The CDR3 coding sequence is TGCGCCAGCGGGGTTTCAGGGACCTCTAGCGAGCAGTACTTC.

In its sample, this clonotype was seen many times. V is TRBV7-2 and J is TRBJ2-1; D unresolved. The length of the CDR3 is 16 residues. Per the germline V gene, CDR1 is SGHTA and CDR2 is FQGNSA. V was cut by 5 bases and J by 2 bases, with 16 bases left in between. The CDR3 region is CASSPGRPGAYNEQFF. The CDR3 DNA follows: TGTGCCAGCAGCCCAGGCCGGCCAGGCGCCTACAATGAGCAGTTCTTC.

This clonotype appeared many times. The chain links TRBV6-5 to TRBJ1-2; TRBD1 matches 9 bases. The V and J ends lost 4 bases and 8 bases, in that order; junction bases with no gene match: 11. CDR1 is MNHEY and CDR2 is SVGAGI in the germline V gene. This CDR3 has 15 amino acids. Here the CDR3 reads CASSSARTGDKGYTF. The CDR3, as DNA: TGTGCCAGCAGTTCGGCCCGGACAGGGGATAAGGGCTACACCTTC.

V gene TRBV6-5 combines with J gene TRBJ1-1; D is unclear. The germline gives CDR1 MNHEY, CDR2 SVGAGI. The CDR3 is 13 residues long. V lost 2 bases, J lost 1 base, and 5 bases lay in between. The CDR3 DNA sequence: TGTGCCAGCAGTTACACGCCGAACACTGAAGCTTTCTTT. Residues: CASSYTPNTEAFF.

This clonotype has a count of ten or more. The chain employs TRBV29-1 and TRBJ1-1; D perhaps matches TRBD1 (5 bases). CDR1 and CDR2 from the germline V gene are SQVTM and ANQGSEA. V was pared by 3 bases and J by 4 bases, with 15 bases between. The CDR3 extends over 14 amino acids. The CDR3 sequence: CSVEVGGGGTEAFF. The CDR3 region has the DNA TGCAGCGTTGAGGTCGGCGGGGGGGGCACTGAAGCTTTCTTT. Full variable domain (rest looked up from reference TRBV29-1 and TRBJ1-1): SAVISQKPSRDICQRGTSLTIQCQVDSQVTMMFWYRQQPGQSLTLIATANQGSEATYESGFVIDKFPISRPNLTFSTLTVSNMSPEDSSIYLCSVEVGGGGTEAFFGQGTRLTVV.

The table lists this clonotype with many counts. V usage is TRBV6-1 and J usage is TRBJ2-5; 7 bases match TRBD2. The CDR3 loop spans 14 amino acids. Germline V gives CDR1 MNHNS, CDR2 SASEGT. V dropped 6 bases and J dropped 2; count of bases not matched to a gene: 6. The DNA for the CDR3 is TGTGCCAGCAGCCCCGGACTAGTGCAAGAGACCCAGTACTTC. The encoded protein is CASSPGLVQETQYF.

This clonotype came up many times. The rearrangement joins TRBV28 to TRBJ2-2, with 7 bases fitting TRBD2. Trimming cost V 6 bases and J 5 bases; bases outside gene matches: 15. CDR1 and CDR2 (germline): MDHEN, SYDVKM. This CDR3 comprises 17 residues. The CDR3 reads CASRWDYPSHVTGELFF. CDR3 nucleotides: TGTGCCAGCAGATGGGACTACCCTTCACATGTTACCGGGGAGCTGTTTTTT. Based on the CDR3 plus reference TRBV28 and TRBJ2-2, the full variable domain is DVKVTQSSRYLVKRTGEKVFLECVQDMDHENMFWYRQDPGLGLRLIYFSYDVKMKEKGDIPEGYSVSREKKERFSLILESASTNQTSMYLCASRWDYPSHVTGELFFGEGSRLTVL.

Many counts were recorded for this clonotype. The chain couples TRBV7-8 to TRBJ2-7; unclear D gene. This CDR3 is 14 amino acids long. Trimming shortened V by 0 bases and J by 0 bases, and 6 bases separated the two germline ends. Germline CDR1 SGHVS, CDR2 FQNEAQ. The CDR3 DNA is TGTGCCAGCAGCTTAGCTGATCCCTCCTACGAGCAGTACTTC. As protein: CASSLADPSYEQYF.

This clonotype was counted many times. This chain connects TRBV20-1 to TRBJ2-1; TRBD1 agrees at 11 bases. The J segment lost 9 bases and the V segment lost 6 bases, leaving 7 bases of the junction unmatched. Germline CDR1 and CDR2: DFQATT and SNEGSKA (reference sequence). This CDR3 is 13 amino acids long. The CDR3 is CSARTGGQVEQFF. The CDR3 nucleotides are TGCAGTGCCAGGACAGGGGGCCAGGTTGAGCAGTTCTTC.

Of note for this clonotype: Given a much more abundant clone one base away, this may be a read error. J is TRBJ2-7 and V is TRBV28; 12 bases align to TRBD2. Germline V gene lookup returns CDR1 MDHEN and CDR2 SYDVKM. After removal of 4 bases from V and 5 bases from J, the junction contained 6 bases not matched to a gene. CDR3 length equals 15 residues. The CDR3, as DNA: TGTGCCAGCAGTTACTCTAGCGGGAGGGCCCACGAGCAGTACTTC. This codes for CASSYSSGRAHEQYF.

The genes are TRBV3-1 and TRBJ1-2, with D maybe TRBD1 (5 bases). Trimming removed 0 bases from V and 4 bases from J, with 9 bases in between. Germline CDR1 is LGHDT and CDR2 is YNNKEL (reference sequence). CDR3 length: 14 residues. The CDR3 here is CASSQEGAGYGYTF. The CDR3 region has the DNA TGTGCCAGCAGCCAAGAAGGGGCGGGCTATGGCTACACCTTC.

This sequence joins TRBV20-1 and TRBJ2-7; 7 bases map to TRBD2. The germline CDR1 and CDR2 sequences are DFQATT and SNEGSKA (reference sequence). V shed 5 bases and J 0 bases; nucleotides not matched to a gene: 7. The CDR3 covers 14 residues. The CDR3 DNA reads TGCAGTGCTTCCTCTAGCGGTAGCTCCTACGAGCAGTACTTC. It specifies CSASSSGSSYEQYF.

This clonotype has a single count. The chain is built from TRBV11-2 and TRBJ2-3; 9 nucleotides match TRBD1. CDR1 is SGHAT, CDR2 FQNNGV, per germline. This CDR3 spans 15 amino acids. V lost 4 bases to trimming and J lost 1 base; unmatched junction nucleotides: 3. The CDR3, as DNA: TGTGCCAGCAGCTACGGGACAGGGCGCACAGATACGCAGTATTTT. Protein: CASSYGTGRTDTQYF.

This chain links TRBV12-3 or TRBV12-4 with TRBJ1-5; 9 bases are a match to TRBD1. The CDR3 is made up of 17 amino acids. Losses at the gene ends were 5 bases for V and 0 bases for J; bases not matched to a gene: 8. Written as DNA, the CDR3 is TGTGCCAGCAGTCCGGGACAGGGCACTGGTAGCAATCAGCCCCAGCATTTT. The encoded protein is CASSPGQGTGSNQPQHF.

There are many counts of this clonotype. The rearrangement uses TRBV2 and TRBJ1-5, with no clear D. The germline gives CDR1 SNHLY, CDR2 FYNNEI. The length of the CDR3 is 13 residues. V lost 5 bases to trimming and J lost 4 bases, with 9 bases between them. The chain's CDR3 is CASSWTGNQPQHF. CDR3 nucleotide sequence: TGTGCCAGCAGTTGGACGGGAAATCAGCCCCAGCATTTT.